One and the same sample provided the 17 T cell receptor beta chains below, sequenced in a study of regulatory T cells in long-lasting Graves disease. Arm-PCR of CDR3 regions with iRepertoire HTBI primers generated TCR beta libraries. TCRdb called the multiplex PCR reads again in MiXCR, with one record for every CDR3 protein. The sample shows over 650,000 distinct CDR3 sequences, about 30% of them seen only once. The time point here: persistent/refractory GD, antithyroid drugs over 5 years with positive TRAb. Extracted RNA from PBMCs served as the source of the TCR library. The starting material was peripheral blood mononuclear cells (PBMCs), obtained when the disease was refractory, from a patient treated with antithyroid drugs. The receptors originated from a female donor with Graves disease.

This chain joins TRBV27 and TRBJ1-4, with D possibly TRBD1 on 5 matching bases. This CDR3 comprises 16 residues. The V gene's germline CDR1 is MNHEY and CDR2 SMNVEV (reference sequence). The ends were cut back, 5 bases at V and 0 bases at J, with 13 bases in the middle. The CDR3 DNA is TGTGCCAGCAGTGCCCGAACAGGAGCAACTAATGAAAAACTGTTTTTT. Translated: CASSARTGATNEKLFF.

Ten or more counts support this clonotype. The chain recombines TRBV28 with TRBJ1-3; TRBD1 matches 11 bases. Losses at the gene ends were 8 bases for V and 2 bases for J; bases not matched to a gene: 2. This CDR3 spans 14 amino acids. The germline V gene encodes CDR1 MDHEN and CDR2 SYDVKM. This CDR3 is CASSGQGAGNTIYF. The CDR3 nucleotides are TGTGCCAGCTCGGGACAGGGGGCTGGAAACACCATATATTTT.

Points on this clonotype: A much larger clone lies a single base off, so this may be a read error. In this CDR3 the conserved last residue, phenylalanine or tryptophan, is missing, so a read error is likely. The chain recombines TRBV12-3 or TRBV12-4 with TRBJ1-1; the D gene is possibly TRBD1 (5 bases). V lost 5 bases and J 5 bases, leaving 12 bases between the germline ends. This CDR3 has 13 amino acids. The chain's CDR3 is CASSLFGGTEAFL. DNA for the CDR3: TGTGCCAGCAGTCTATTTGGGGGGACTGAAGCTTTCCTT.

In this sample, this clonotype turned up many times. The V and J genes are TRBV6-1 and TRBJ1-5, with D tentatively TRBD1 (5 bases). The germline V gene has CDR1 MNHNS and CDR2 SASEGT. V was cut by 5 bases and J by 2 bases, with 16 bases left in between. The CDR3 extends over 16 amino acids. CDR3 in amino acids: CASSTAGTYGNQPQHF. For the CDR3, the DNA is TGTGCCAGCAGTACCGCGGGGACGTATGGCAATCAGCCCCAGCATTTT.

This clonotype was seen more than once but under ten times. V is TRBV12-3 or TRBV12-4 and J is TRBJ2-7; D unresolved. V lost 4 bases, J lost 5 bases, and 12 bases lay in between. This CDR3 is built from 13 residues. This CDR3 is CASSSPPSHEQYF. The CDR3 coding sequence is TGTGCCAGCAGTTCCCCCCCCTCGCACGAGCAGTACTTC.

The chain links TRBV20-1 to TRBJ2-5, with D possibly being TRBD1 or TRBD2 (5 bases each). V was pared by 0 bases and J by 1 base, with 12 bases between. The CDR3 runs to 15 residues. CDR1 and CDR2 (germline): DFQATT, SNEGSKA (reference sequence). The CDR3 reads CSARDFEGFQETQYF. Here the CDR3 DNA reads TGCAGTGCTAGAGATTTCGAGGGGTTCCAAGAGACCCAGTACTTC.

The rearrangement joins TRBV19 to TRBJ1-1, with a tentative D call TRBD1 (5 bases). The V gene's germline CDR1 is LNHDA and CDR2 SQIVND (reference sequence). Deletions cut 7 bases from V and 0 bases from J, with 21 bases between. CDR3 length: 17 residues. CDR3 loop: CASNPGVQGQLNTEAFF. The CDR3 region has the DNA TGTGCCAGTAACCCCGGGGTGCAGGGCCAATTGAACACTGAAGCTTTCTTT.

This clonotype has only a few counts. The J gene is TRBJ1-1, the V gene TRBV11-2, with TRBD1 matching 9 bases. V was pared by 2 bases and J by 1 base, with 8 bases of the junction left unmatched. CDR1 is SGHAT, CDR2 FQNNGV, per germline. This CDR3 contains 17 residues. CDR3 region: CASSLFWTGVGNTEAFF. CDR3 nucleotide sequence: TGTGCCAGCAGCTTATTTTGGACAGGGGTGGGGAACACTGAAGCTTTCTTT.

The J gene is TRBJ1-5, the V gene TRBV12-3 or TRBV12-4; D is perhaps TRBD1 (5 bases). Trimming removed 7 bases from V and 3 bases from J, with 10 bases in between. The CDR3 has 13 amino acids. CDR3 residues: CASTGTANQPQHF. The DNA for the CDR3 is TGTGCCAGCACTGGGACTGCCAATCAGCCCCAGCATTTT.

This clonotype was seen repeatedly, ten times or more. The gene calls are TRBV12-3 or TRBV12-4 and TRBJ1-1, with D maybe TRBD1 (6 bases). The V end lost 5 bases, the J end lost 4 bases, and 14 bases lay between the germline ends. The CDR3 consists of 14 residues. This chain's CDR3 is CASSHTSGVTEAFF. CDR3 sequence (DNA): TGTGCCAGCAGTCACACCTCAGGGGTCACTGAAGCTTTCTTT.

The sample holds a few counts of this clonotype. CDR3: CSASRFGTSENYEQYF. CDR3 nucleotide sequence: TGCAGTGCTAGTAGGTTTGGGACTAGCGAAAACTACGAGCAGTACTTC. The chain couples TRBV20-1 to TRBJ2-7; 10 nucleotides line up with TRBD2. The CDR3 length is 16 residues. With V trimmed by 3 bases and J by 3 bases, 11 bases remained unmatched. CDR1 and CDR2 (germline): DFQATT, SNEGSKA (reference sequence).

The chain couples TRBV6-2 or TRBV6-3 to TRBJ2-7; TRBD2 might be the D (6 bases). CDR3 length: 12 amino acids. Germline lookup yields CDR1 MNHEY and CDR2 SVGEGT. V dropped 6 bases and J dropped 6 bases, with 12 bases sitting between them. The chain's CDR3 is CASRGTAGEQYF. The CDR3 DNA is TGTGCCAGCAGAGGGACTGCGGGCGAGCAGTACTTC.

The table lists this clonotype with a few counts. This chain connects TRBV6-2 or TRBV6-3 to TRBJ1-1; the D gene is possibly TRBD1 (5 bases). The CDR3 loop spans 14 amino acids. The V gene lost 2 bases and the J gene lost 3 bases, with 10 bases spanning the gap. Germline values: CDR1 MNHEY, CDR2 SVGEGT. The CDR3 is CASSYVGPDTEAFF. The CDR3 bases are TGTGCCAGCAGTTACGTGGGACCCGACACTGAAGCTTTCTTT.

About this clonotype: The junction and the germline gene differ at one end; a read error may be behind it. V is TRBV5-1 and J is TRBJ1-2, with a possible D match to TRBD1 (5 bases). Germline CDR1 is SGHRS and CDR2 is YFSETQ. CDR3 size: 15 residues. The CDR3 region is CASSTGTSSSYGYTF. The DNA of the CDR3 is TGTGCCAGCAGCACGGGGACCAGCTCTTCCTATGGCTACACCTTC.

The V call is TRBV29-1, the J call TRBJ1-1; D gene uncertain. The CDR3 covers 15 residues. Trimming removed 0 bases from V and 2 bases from J, with 13 bases in between. Germline CDR1 is SQVTM and CDR2 is ANQGSEA. The CDR3 DNA reads TGCAGCGTTGAAGATAAAGGGTGGGTTAACACTGAAGCTTTCTTT. Residues: CSVEDKGWVNTEAFF.

V usage is TRBV19 and J usage is TRBJ1-5; D unclear. The CDR3 runs 15 residues. The germline V gene has CDR1 LNHDA and CDR2 SQIVND (reference sequence). Trimming shortened V by 8 bases and J by 7 bases, and 21 bases separated the two germline ends. In nucleotides, the CDR3 is TGTGCCAGTGCCCCGGGAGCTTCAATTTACCAGCCCCAGCATTTT. It specifies CASAPGASIYQPQHF.

J is TRBJ1-1 and V is TRBV28, with a weak D call TRBD1 (5 bases). Trimming shortened V by 6 bases and J by 0 bases, and 17 bases separated the two germline ends. CDR1 MDHEN and CDR2 SYDVKM come from the germline V gene. This CDR3 has 16 residues. CDR3 nucleotides: TGTGCCAGCAGCGAGGCAGGGACGAGGGTGAACACTGAAGCTTTCTTT. It codes for CASSEAGTRVNTEAFF.